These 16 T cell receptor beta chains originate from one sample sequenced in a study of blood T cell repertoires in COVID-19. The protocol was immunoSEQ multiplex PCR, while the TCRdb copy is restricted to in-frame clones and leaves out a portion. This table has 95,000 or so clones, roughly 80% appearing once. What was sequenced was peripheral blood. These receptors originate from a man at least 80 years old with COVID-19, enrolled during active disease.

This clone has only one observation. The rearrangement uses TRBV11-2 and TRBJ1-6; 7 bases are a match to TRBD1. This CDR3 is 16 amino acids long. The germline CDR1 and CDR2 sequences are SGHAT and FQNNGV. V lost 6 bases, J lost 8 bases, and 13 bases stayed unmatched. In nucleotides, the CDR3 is TGTGCCAGCAGAAATTATAAGGGGGCCCGGGATTCACCCCTCCACTTT. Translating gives CASRNYKGARDSPLHF.

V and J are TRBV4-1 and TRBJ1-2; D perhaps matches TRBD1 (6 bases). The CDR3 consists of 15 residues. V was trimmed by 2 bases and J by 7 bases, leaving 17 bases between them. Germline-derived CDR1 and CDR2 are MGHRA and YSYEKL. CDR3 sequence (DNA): TGCGCCAGCAGCCAAATCACTACAGGGTTTGCTGGCTACACCTTC. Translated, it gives CASSQITTGFAGYTF.

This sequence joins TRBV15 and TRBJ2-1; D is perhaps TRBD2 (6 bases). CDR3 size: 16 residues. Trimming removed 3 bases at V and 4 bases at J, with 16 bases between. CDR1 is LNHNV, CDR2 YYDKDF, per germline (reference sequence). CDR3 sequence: CATSRGGAGRYNEQFF. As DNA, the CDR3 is TGTGCCACCAGCAGGGGTGGGGCGGGGAGATACAATGAGCAGTTCTTC.

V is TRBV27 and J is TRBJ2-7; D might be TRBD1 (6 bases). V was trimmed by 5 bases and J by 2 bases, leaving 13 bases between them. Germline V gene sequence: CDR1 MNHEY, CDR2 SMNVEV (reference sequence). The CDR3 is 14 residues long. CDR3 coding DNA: TGTGCCAGCAGTCTAAACAGGGCCACCTACGAGCAGTACTTC. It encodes CASSLNRATYEQYF.

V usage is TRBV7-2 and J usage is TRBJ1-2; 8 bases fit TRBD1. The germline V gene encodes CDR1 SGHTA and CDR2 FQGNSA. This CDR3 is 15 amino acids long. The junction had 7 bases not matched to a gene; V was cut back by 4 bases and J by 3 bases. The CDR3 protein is CASSSSGGAYYGYTF. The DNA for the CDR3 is TGTGCCAGCAGCTCCTCAGGGGGCGCGTACTATGGCTACACCTTC.

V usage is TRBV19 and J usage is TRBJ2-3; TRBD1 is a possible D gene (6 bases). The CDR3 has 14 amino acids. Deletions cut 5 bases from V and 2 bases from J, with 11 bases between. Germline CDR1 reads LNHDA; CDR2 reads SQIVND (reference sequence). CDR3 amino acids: CASSLQGFTDTQYF. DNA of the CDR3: TGTGCCAGTAGTTTACAGGGTTTCACAGATACGCAGTATTTT.

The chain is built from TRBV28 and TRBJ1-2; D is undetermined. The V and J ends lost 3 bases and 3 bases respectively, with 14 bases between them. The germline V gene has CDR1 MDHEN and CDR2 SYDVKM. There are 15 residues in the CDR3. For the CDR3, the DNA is TGTGCCAGCAGTTTTGAAGGAGGTAGGGACTATGGCTACACCTTC. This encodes CASSFEGGRDYGYTF.

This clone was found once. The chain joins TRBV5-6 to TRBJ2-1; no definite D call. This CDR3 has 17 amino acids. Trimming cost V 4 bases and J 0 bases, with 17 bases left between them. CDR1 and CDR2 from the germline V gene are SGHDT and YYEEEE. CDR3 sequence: CASSARLMMSSYNEQFF. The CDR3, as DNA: TGTGCCAGCAGCGCGAGACTTATGATGAGCTCCTACAATGAGCAGTTCTTC.

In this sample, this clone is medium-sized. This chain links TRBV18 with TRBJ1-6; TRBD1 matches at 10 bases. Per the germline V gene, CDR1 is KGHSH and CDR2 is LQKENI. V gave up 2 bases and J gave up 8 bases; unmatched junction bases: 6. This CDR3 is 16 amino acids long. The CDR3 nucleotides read TGTGCCAGCTCACCAATTCGCGGGACAGGGGATTCACCCCTCCACTTT. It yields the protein CASSPIRGTGDSPLHF. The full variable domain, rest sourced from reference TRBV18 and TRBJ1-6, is NAGVMQNPRHLVRRRGQEARLRCSPMKGHSHVYWYRQLPEEGLKFMVYLQKENIIDESGMPKERFSAEFPKEGPSILRIQQVVRGDSAAYFCASSPIRGTGDSPLHFGNGTRLTVT.

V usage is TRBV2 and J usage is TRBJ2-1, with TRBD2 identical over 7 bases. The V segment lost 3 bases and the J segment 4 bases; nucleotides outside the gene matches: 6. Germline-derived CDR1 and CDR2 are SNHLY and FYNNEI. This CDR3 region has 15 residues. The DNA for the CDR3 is TGTGCCAGCAGTGATCGGCTAGCGGTGTACAATGAGCAGTTCTTC. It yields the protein CASSDRLAVYNEQFF.

The CDR3 loop is CATSSGYYNEQFF. The CDR3 nucleotides are TGTGCCACCAGTAGCGGATACTACAATGAGCAGTTCTTC. The gene calls are TRBV15 and TRBJ2-1, with a tentative D call TRBD2 (6 bases). This CDR3 comprises 13 residues. Trimming took off 6 bases at V and 3 bases at J, with 9 bases between the two ends. The germline V gene has CDR1 LNHNV and CDR2 YYDKDF (reference sequence).

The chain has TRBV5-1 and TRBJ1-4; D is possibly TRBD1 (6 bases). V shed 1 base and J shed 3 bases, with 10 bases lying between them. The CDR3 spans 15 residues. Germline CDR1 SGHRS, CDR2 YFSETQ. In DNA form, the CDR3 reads TGCGCCAGCAGCTTGTTTCCAGGGGCTAATGAAAAACTGTTTTTT. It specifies CASSLFPGANEKLFF.

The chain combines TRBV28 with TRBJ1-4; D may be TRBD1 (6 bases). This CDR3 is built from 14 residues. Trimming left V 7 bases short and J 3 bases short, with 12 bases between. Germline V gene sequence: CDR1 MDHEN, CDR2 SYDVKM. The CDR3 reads CASKKGGANEKLFF. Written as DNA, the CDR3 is TGTGCCAGCAAAAAGGGGGGGGCTAATGAAAAACTGTTTTTT.

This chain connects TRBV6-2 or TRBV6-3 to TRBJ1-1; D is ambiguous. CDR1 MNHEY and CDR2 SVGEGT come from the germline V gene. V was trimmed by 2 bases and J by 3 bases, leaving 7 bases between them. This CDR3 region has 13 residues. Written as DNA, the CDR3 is TGTGCCAGCAGTTACATCGAGGACACTGAAGCTTTCTTT. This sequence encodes CASSYIEDTEAFF.

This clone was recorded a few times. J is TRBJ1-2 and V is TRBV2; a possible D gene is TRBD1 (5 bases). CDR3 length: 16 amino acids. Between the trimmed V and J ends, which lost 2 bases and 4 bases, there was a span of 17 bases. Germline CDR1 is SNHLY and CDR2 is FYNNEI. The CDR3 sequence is CASSERGQRTSYGYTF. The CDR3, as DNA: TGTGCCAGCAGTGAAAGGGGTCAGAGAACCTCCTATGGCTACACCTTC. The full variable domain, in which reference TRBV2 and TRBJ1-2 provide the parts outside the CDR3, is EPEVTQTPSHQVTQMGQEVILRCVPISNHLYFYWYRQILGQKVEFLVSFYNNEISEKSEIFDDQFSVERPDGSNFTLKIRSTKLEDSAMYFCASSERGQRTSYGYTFGSGTRLTVV.

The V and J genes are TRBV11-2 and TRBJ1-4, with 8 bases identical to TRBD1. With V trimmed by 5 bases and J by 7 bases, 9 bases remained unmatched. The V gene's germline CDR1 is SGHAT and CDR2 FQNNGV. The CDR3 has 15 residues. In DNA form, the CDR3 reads TGTGCCAGCAGCCCTTCGGACAGGGCGGTTGAAAAACTGTTTTTT. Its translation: CASSPSDRAVEKLFF.